In this sample, the clone carrying this TCR beta chain turned up once. V lost 4 bases and J 5 bases, leaving 14 bases between the germline ends. This CDR3 is built from 14 residues. Germline V gene data show CDR1 as SGHVS and CDR2 as FQNEAQ. These data come from a study of technical replicates of blood from four donors. Only in-frame clones appear in the TCRdb table, and some are missing; sequencing was by immunoSEQ multiplex PCR. This sample has about 80,000 clones, with approximately 96% found just once. The V and J genes are TRBV7-8 and TRBJ2-5; D may be TRBD2 (5 bases). The specimen was T cells isolated from PBMCs. The sequence derives from a human donor in good health. The CDR3 protein is CASSSELVSETQYF. DNA of the CDR3: TGTGCCAGCAGCTCCGAACTAGTCAGCGAGACCCAGTACTTC.